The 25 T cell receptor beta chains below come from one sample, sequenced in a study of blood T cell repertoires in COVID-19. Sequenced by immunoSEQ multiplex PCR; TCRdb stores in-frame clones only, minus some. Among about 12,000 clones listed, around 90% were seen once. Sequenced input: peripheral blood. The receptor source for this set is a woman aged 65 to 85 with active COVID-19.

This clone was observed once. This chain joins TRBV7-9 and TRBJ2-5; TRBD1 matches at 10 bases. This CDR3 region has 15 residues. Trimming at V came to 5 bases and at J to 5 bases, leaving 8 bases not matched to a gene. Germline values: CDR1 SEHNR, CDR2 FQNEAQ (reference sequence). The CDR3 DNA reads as TGTGCCAGCAGCCCCAAGGGGACAGGGGTGGAGACCCAGTACTTC. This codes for CASSPKGTGVETQYF.

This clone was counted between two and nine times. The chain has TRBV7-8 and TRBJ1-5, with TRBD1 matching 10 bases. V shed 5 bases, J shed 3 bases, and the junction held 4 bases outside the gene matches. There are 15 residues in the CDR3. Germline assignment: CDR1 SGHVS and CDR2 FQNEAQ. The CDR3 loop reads CASSLGQGNNQPQHF. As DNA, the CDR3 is TGTGCCAGCAGCCTGGGACAGGGGAACAATCAGCCCCAGCATTTT.

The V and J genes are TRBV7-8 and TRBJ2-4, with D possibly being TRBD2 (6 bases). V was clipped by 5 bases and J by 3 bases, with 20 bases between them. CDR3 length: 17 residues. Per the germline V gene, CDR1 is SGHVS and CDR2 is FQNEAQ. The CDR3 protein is CASSPGGARLGKNIQYF. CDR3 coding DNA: TGTGCCAGCAGCCCTGGCGGGGCGCGGCTAGGCAAAAACATTCAGTACTTC.

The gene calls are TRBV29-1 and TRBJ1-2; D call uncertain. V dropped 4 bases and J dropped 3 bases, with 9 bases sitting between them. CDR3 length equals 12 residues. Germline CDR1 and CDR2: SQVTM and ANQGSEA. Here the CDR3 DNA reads TGCAGCGTTGTGGAGATCGACTATGGCTACACCTTC. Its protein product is CSVVEIDYGYTF.

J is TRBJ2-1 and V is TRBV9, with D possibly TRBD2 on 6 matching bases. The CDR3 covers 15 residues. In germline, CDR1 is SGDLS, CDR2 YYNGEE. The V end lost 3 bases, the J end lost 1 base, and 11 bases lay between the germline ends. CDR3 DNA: TGTGCCAGCAGCGAGGACGGGAGTTCCTACAATGAGCAGTTCTTC. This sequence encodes CASSEDGSSYNEQFF.

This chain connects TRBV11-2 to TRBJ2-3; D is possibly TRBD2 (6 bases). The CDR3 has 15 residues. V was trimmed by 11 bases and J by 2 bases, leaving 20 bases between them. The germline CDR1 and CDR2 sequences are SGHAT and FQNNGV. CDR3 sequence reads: CACDLGGGDTDTQYF. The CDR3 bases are TGTGCCTGCGACCTTGGAGGCGGGGACACAGATACGCAGTATTTT. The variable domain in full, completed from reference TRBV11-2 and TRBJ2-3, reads EAGVAQSPRYKIIEKRQSVAFWCNPISGHATLYWYQQILGQGPKLLIQFQNNGVVDDSQLPKDRFSAERLKGVDSTLKIQPAKLEDSAVYLCACDLGGGDTDTQYFGPGTRLTVL.

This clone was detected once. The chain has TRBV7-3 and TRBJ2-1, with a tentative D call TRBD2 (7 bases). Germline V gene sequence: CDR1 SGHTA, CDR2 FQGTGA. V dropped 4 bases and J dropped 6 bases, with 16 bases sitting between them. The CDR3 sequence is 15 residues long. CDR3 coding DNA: TGTGCCAGCAGCTCCAGCGGGAAGGGGGGCAATGAGCAGTTCTTC. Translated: CASSSSGKGGNEQFF.

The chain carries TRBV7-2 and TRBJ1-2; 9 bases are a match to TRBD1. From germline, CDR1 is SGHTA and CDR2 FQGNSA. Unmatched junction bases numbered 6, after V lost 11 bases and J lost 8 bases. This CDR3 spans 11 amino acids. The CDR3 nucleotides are TGTGCCGGACGGACAGGGGTGGGCTACACCTTC. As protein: CAGRTGVGYTF.

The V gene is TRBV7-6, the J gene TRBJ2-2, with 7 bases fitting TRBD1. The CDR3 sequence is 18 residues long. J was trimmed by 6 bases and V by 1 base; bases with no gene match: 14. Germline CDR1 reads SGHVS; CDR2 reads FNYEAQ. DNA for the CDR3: TGTGCCAGCAGCTTAGGGACGGGACAGCCTATTCCCCCCGGGGAGCTGTTTTTT. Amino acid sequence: CASSLGTGQPIPPGELFF. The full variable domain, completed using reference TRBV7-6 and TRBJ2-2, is GAGVSQSPRYKVTKRGQDVALRCDPISGHVSLYWYRQALGQGPEFLTYFNYEAQQDKSGLPNDRFSAERPEGSISTLTIQRTEQRDSAMYRCASSLGTGQPIPPGELFFGEGSRLTVL.

The CDR3 DNA sequence: TGTGCCAGCAGCTTTGCCGGTACCGGCTACACCTTC. This sequence encodes CASSFAGTGYTF. The genes are TRBV5-6 and TRBJ1-2; D gene unclear. V shed 2 bases and J shed 8 bases, with 10 bases lying between them. The germline gives CDR1 SGHDT, CDR2 YYEEEE. The CDR3 loop spans 12 amino acids.

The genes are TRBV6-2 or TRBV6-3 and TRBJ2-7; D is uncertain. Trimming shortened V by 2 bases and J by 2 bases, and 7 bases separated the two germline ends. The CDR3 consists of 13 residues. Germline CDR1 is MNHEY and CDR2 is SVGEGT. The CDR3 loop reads CASSYENTYEQYF. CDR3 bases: TGTGCCAGCAGTTACGAGAATACCTACGAGCAGTACTTC.

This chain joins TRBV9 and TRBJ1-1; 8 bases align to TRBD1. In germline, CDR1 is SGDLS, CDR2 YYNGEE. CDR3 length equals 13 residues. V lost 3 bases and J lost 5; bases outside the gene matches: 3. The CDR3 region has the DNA TGTGCCAGCAGCGGGACAGGGTCAACTGAAGCTTTCTTT. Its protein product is CASSGTGSTEAFF.

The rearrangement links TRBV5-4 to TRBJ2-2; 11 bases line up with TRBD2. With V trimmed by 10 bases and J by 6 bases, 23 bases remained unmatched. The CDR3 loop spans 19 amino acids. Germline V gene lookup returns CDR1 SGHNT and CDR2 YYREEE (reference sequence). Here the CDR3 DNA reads TGTGCCCTCGCAAAAGCTAGCGGGAGGAGGAGTGGTGGGTCCGGGGAGCTGTTTTTT. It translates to CALAKASGRRSGGSGELFF.

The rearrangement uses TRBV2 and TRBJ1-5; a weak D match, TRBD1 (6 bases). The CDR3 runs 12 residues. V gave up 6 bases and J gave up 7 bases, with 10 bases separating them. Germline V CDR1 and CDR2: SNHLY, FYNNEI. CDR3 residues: CASRGQLQPQHF. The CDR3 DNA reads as TGTGCCAGCAGGGGACAACTGCAGCCCCAGCATTTT.

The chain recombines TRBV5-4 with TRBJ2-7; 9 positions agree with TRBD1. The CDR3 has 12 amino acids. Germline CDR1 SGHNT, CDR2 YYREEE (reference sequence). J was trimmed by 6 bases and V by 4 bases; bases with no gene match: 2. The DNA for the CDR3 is TGTGCCAGCAGCCAGGACAGGGGCGAGCAGTACTTC. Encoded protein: CASSQDRGEQYF.

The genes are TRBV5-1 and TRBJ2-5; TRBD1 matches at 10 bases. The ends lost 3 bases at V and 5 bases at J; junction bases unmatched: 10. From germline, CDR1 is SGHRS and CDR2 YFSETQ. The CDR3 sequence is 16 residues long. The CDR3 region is CASSSLDRGRMETQYF. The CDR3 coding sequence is TGCGCCAGCAGCTCCCTGGACAGGGGGAGGATGGAGACCCAGTACTTC.

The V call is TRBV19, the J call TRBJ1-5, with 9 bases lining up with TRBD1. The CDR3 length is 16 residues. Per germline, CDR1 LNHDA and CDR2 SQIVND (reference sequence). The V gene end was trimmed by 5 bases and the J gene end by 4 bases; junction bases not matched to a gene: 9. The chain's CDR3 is CASSSGGQGENQPQHF. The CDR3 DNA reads TGTGCCAGTAGTTCCGGGGGACAGGGAGAGAATCAGCCCCAGCATTTT.

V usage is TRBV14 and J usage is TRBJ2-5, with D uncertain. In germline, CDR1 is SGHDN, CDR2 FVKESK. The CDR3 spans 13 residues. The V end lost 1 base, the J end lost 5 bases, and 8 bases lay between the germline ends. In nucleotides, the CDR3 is TGTGCCAGCAGCCAAGTGGTCCGGGAGACCCAGTACTTC. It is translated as CASSQVVRETQYF.

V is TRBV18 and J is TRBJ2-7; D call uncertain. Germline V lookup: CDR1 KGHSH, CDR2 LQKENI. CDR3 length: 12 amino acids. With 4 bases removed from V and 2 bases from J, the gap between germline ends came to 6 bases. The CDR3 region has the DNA TGTGCCAGCTCACAACAACCCTACGAGCAGTACTTC. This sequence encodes CASSQQPYEQYF.

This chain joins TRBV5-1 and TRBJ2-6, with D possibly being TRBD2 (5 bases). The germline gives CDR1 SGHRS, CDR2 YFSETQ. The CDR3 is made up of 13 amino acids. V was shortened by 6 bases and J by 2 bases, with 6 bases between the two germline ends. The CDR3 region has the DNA TGCGCCAGCAACGGGGCTGGGGCCAACGTCCTGACTTTC. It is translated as CASNGAGANVLTF.

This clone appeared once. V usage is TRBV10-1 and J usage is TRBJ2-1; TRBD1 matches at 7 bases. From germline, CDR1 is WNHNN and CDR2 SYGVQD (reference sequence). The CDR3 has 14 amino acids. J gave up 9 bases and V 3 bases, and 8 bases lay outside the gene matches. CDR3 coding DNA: TGCGCCAGCAGTGACCACAGGGGTTTGGTTGAGCAGTTCTTC. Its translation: CASSDHRGLVEQFF.

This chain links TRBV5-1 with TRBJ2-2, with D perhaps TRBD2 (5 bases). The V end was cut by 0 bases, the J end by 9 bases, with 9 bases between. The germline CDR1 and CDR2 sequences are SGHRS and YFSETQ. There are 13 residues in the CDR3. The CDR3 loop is CASSLAGVRELFF. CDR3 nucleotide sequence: TGCGCCAGCAGCTTGGCCGGGGTGAGGGAGCTGTTTTTT.

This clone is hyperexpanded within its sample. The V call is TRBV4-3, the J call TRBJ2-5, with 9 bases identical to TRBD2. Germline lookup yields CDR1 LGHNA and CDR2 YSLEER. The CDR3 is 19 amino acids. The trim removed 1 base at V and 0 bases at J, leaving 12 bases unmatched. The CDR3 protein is CASSQGASGENPYQETQYF. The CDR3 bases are TGCGCCAGCAGCCAAGGGGCTAGCGGGGAAAACCCGTACCAAGAGACCCAGTACTTC.

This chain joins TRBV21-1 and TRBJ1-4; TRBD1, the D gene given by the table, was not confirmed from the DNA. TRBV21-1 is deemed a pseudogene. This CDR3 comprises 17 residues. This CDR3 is CASSKALPDRTEGKLFF. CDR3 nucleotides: TGTGCCAGCAGCAAAGCGCTCCCGGACAGGACAGAGGGGAAACTGTTTTTT.

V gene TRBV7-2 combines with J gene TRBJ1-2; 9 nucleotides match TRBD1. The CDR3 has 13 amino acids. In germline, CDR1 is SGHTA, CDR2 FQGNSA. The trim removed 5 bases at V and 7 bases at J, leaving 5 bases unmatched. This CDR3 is CASSATGGVGYTF. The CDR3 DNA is TGTGCCAGCAGCGCGACAGGGGGGGTTGGCTACACCTTC.